This T cell receptor beta chain was recorded in a study of blood T cells in healthy people across ages. A second roughly 7 to 12 cycle PCR used barcoded and J-beta primers. One entry per CDR3 protein, called by TCRdb with MiXCR from the 5' RACE reads. There are more than 800,000 distinct CDR3 sequences in the sample; less than 35% occur only once, and 15% to 20% lies in the top ten. The CDR3 covers 15 residues. Trimming removed 7 bases from V and 6 bases from J, with 22 bases in between. Of note for this clonotype: Its antigen is still unknown. A much larger clone lies one base from this, so it may be a read error.

Overall study findings and caveats: The lack of PBMC sorting stopped any conclusive naive versus antigen-experienced comparison.

The TCR sequence derives from a woman aged 80 or older in good health. V and J are TRBV12-3 or TRBV12-4 and TRBJ2-7, with D perhaps matching TRBD2 (5 bases). Sequenced: blood. CDR3 sequence: CASTALVGSYGEQYF. The CDR3 nucleotides are TGTGCCAGCACGGCACTAGTGGGGTCCTACGGCGAGCAGTACTTC.